These T cell receptor beta chains were read from a single sample in a study of blood T cell repertoires in COVID-19. The data were produced by immunoSEQ multiplex PCR, yet TCRdb's version contains in-frame clones alone and is incomplete. The sample includes tens of thousands of clones, about 85% seen only once; the top ten take 5% to 7%. The sample taken for sequencing was peripheral blood. Receptors originate from a man over 45 with active COVID-19. Both conserved end residues are part of each CDR3. Fields, in order: V gene, D gene, J gene, clone size, CDR3 protein, CDR3 DNA. The D gene is left open where the match is weak. The size field is filled for only some rows; it gives once, few, many or a size class.

V: TRBV10-1
D: NA
J: TRBJ2-7
size: NA
CDR3: CASRPRSSYEQYF
DNA: TGCGCCAGCAGGCCTCGGAGCTCCTACGAGCAGTACTTC

V: TRBV2
D: TRBD2
J: TRBJ2-2
size: NA
CDR3: CASSDGSGRNTGELFF
DNA: TGTGCCAGCAGTGATGGTAGCGGGCGGAACACCGGGGAGCTGTTTTTT

V: TRBV2
D: TRBD1
J: TRBJ2-7
size: NA
CDR3: CASSNRGLEQYF
DNA: TGTGCCAGCAGTAACAGGGGGCTGGAGCAGTACTTC

V: TRBV5-1
D: TRBD2
J: TRBJ2-2
size: NA
CDR3: CASNDRGDVTGELFF
DNA: TGCGCCAGCAACGACCGGGGGGATGTCACCGGGGAGCTGTTTTTT

V: TRBV5-5
D: TRBD2
J: TRBJ2-7
size: NA
CDR3: CASSIRERDYEQYF
DNA: TGTGCCAGCAGCATCCGTGAGCGGGACTACGAGCAGTACTTC

V: TRBV6-5
D: NA
J: TRBJ1-2
size: NA
CDR3: CASREGGAGGYTF
DNA: TGTGCCAGCAGAGAGGGGGGGGCTGGTGGCTACACCTTC

V: TRBV10-3
D: NA
J: TRBJ1-4
size: NA
CDR3: CPHRENEKLFF
DNA: TGTCCTCACAGGGAGAATGAAAAACTGTTTTTT

V: TRBV6-5
D: TRBD1
J: TRBJ1-1
size: NA
CDR3: CATERGTGVNTEAFF
DNA: TGTGCCACCGAAAGGGGGACAGGAGTAAACACTGAAGCTTTCTTT

V: TRBV7-7
D: NA
J: TRBJ2-2
size: NA
CDR3: CASSLEITGELFF
DNA: TGTGCTAGCAGCTTGGAGATCACCGGGGAGCTGTTTTTT

V: TRBV5-1
D: NA
J: TRBJ1-1
size: NA
CDR3: CASSLGQGGTEAFF
DNA: TGCGCCAGCAGCTTGGGTCAGGGTGGAACTGAAGCTTTCTTT

V: TRBV5-4
D: NA
J: TRBJ1-3
size: few
CDR3: CASSSSPGNTIYF
DNA: TGTGCCAGCAGCTCGTCCCCTGGAAACACCATATATTTT

V: TRBV5-1
D: TRBD1
J: TRBJ1-1
size: NA
CDR3: CASSVTGGVTEAFF
DNA: TGCGCCAGCAGCGTGACAGGGGGTGTCACTGAAGCTTTCTTT

V: TRBV24-1
D: TRBD1
J: TRBJ2-5
size: NA
CDR3: CATSDNDRGKETQYF
DNA: TGTGCCACCAGTGATAATGACAGGGGGAAAGAGACCCAGTACTTC

V: TRBV23-1
D: NA
J: TRBJ1-1
size: NA
CDR3: CASSHLASTENTEAFF
DNA: TGCGCCAGCAGTCACCTTGCATCTACAGAGAACACTGAAGCTTTCTTT

V: TRBV6-4
D: TRBD2
J: TRBJ2-3
size: NA
CDR3: CASSDSTSGGADTQYF
DNA: TGTGCCAGCAGTGACTCGACTAGCGGGGGGGCAGATACGCAGTATTTT

V: TRBV7-9
D: NA
J: TRBJ1-2
size: NA
CDR3: CASSVRGRDGYTF
DNA: TGTGCCAGCAGCGTCAGGGGCAGGGATGGCTACACCTTC

V: TRBV30
D: TRBD1
J: TRBJ2-1
size: once
CDR3: CACPNSPGQAYNEQFF
DNA: TGTGCCTGCCCCAATTCTCCGGGACAGGCTTACAATGAGCAGTTCTTC

V: TRBV19
D: TRBD1
J: TRBJ2-5
size: few
CDR3: CASSNWDSETQYF
DNA: TGTGCCAGTAGTAACTGGGACAGCGAGACCCAGTACTTC

V: TRBV7-7
D: NA
J: TRBJ1-4
size: NA
CDR3: CASSKDRREKLFF
DNA: TGTGCTAGCAGCAAGGATAGGAGGGAAAAACTGTTTTTT

V: TRBV6-5
D: NA
J: TRBJ2-6
size: NA
CDR3: CASTRGSGANVLTF
DNA: TGTGCCAGCACTCGGGGCTCTGGGGCCAACGTCCTGACTTTC

V: TRBV5-1
D: NA
J: TRBJ2-3
size: NA
CDR3: CASSLIAGQITDTQYF
DNA: TGCGCCAGCAGCTTGATCGCAGGACAGATCACAGATACGCAGTATTTT

V: TRBV7-6
D: TRBD1
J: TRBJ2-5
size: NA
CDR3: CASSFLLGGWRETQYF
DNA: TGTGCCAGCAGCTTTTTACTAGGGGGCTGGAGAGAGACCCAGTACTTC

V: TRBV11-3
D: NA
J: TRBJ2-3
size: once
CDR3: CASSRRQADTQYF
DNA: TGTGCCAGCAGCCGTCGCCAGGCAGATACGCAGTATTTT

V: TRBV3-1/TRBV3-2
D: TRBD2
J: TRBJ2-5
size: NA
CDR3: CASRRSSSGGMRTQYF
DNA: TGTGCCAGCAGGCGCAGCTCTAGCGGGGGGATGAGGACCCAGTACTTC

V: TRBV5-1
D: NA
J: TRBJ1-6
size: NA
CDR3: CASSGVGEPSSPLHF
DNA: TGCGCCAGCTCGGGGGTGGGGGAGCCGTCTTCACCCCTCCACTTT

V: TRBV27
D: NA
J: TRBJ1-2
size: NA
CDR3: CASRRTGNYGYTF
DNA: TGTGCCAGCAGACGGACGGGGAACTATGGCTACACCTTC

V: TRBV11-2
D: NA
J: TRBJ2-5
size: NA
CDR3: CASSPDSYQETQYF
DNA: TGTGCCAGCAGCCCCGACAGTTACCAAGAGACCCAGTACTTC

V: TRBV21-1
D: NA
J: TRBJ1-2
size: NA
CDR3: CASSKGRTGDAGYTF
DNA: TGTGCCAGCAGCAAGGGCAGGACAGGGGATGCTGGCTACACCTTC

V: TRBV7-2
D: TRBD2
J: TRBJ2-3
size: once
CDR3: CASSLRAGGRDTQYF
DNA: TGTGCCAGCAGCTTAAGGGCGGGAGGAAGAGATACGCAGTATTTT

V: TRBV6-5
D: TRBD2
J: TRBJ2-1
size: NA
CDR3: CASSYWTSGEYNEQFF
DNA: TGTGCCAGCAGCTACTGGACTAGCGGAGAATACAATGAGCAGTTCTTC

V: TRBV7-6
D: TRBD2
J: TRBJ2-1
size: NA
CDR3: CASSHNGRADEQFF
DNA: TGTGCCAGCAGCCATAACGGGAGGGCCGATGAGCAGTTCTTC

V: TRBV5-4
D: NA
J: TRBJ2-5
size: NA
CDR3: CASSLGTKLETQYF
DNA: TGTGCCAGCAGCTTGGGGACTAAGCTAGAGACCCAGTACTTC

V: TRBV27
D: TRBD1
J: TRBJ2-7
size: few
CDR3: CASSLFGDRVHEQYF
DNA: TGTGCCAGCAGTTTATTTGGGGACAGGGTACACGAGCAGTACTTC

V: TRBV29-1
D: TRBD1
J: TRBJ1-2
size: NA
CDR3: CSVGLETGFYGYTF
DNA: TGCAGCGTTGGATTAGAGACAGGGTTCTATGGCTACACCTTC

V: TRBV6-5
D: NA
J: TRBJ1-4
size: NA
CDR3: CASRTTVNEKLFF
DNA: TGTGCCAGCAGGACGACAGTGAATGAAAAACTGTTTTTT

V: TRBV7-9
D: TRBD2
J: TRBJ2-3
size: NA
CDR3: CASSLPTSGVSTDTQYF
DNA: TGTGCCAGCAGCCTCCCGACTAGCGGGGTAAGCACAGATACGCAGTATTTT

V: TRBV12-3/TRBV12-4
D: NA
J: TRBJ2-1
size: NA
CDR3: CASRDSSYNEQFF
DNA: TGTGCCAGCAGAGACAGCTCCTACAATGAGCAGTTCTTC

V: TRBV6-2/TRBV6-3
D: NA
J: TRBJ1-1
size: NA
CDR3: CASSRLRATTASEAFF
DNA: TGTGCCAGCAGCCGCCTACGAGCAACCACAGCTTCTGAAGCTTTCTTT

V: TRBV12-2
D: NA
J: TRBJ1-6
size: NA
CDR3: CASRLGTGGSYNSPLHF
DNA: TGTGCAAGTCGCCTCGGGACAGGTGGGTCCTATAATTCACCCCTCCACTTT

V: TRBV27
D: TRBD1
J: TRBJ2-3
size: NA
CDR3: CASSLWQGATDTQYF
DNA: TGTGCCAGCAGTTTGTGGCAGGGGGCAACAGATACGCAGTATTTT

V: TRBV9
D: NA
J: TRBJ2-7
size: NA
CDR3: CASSVGAGNEQYF
DNA: TGTGCCAGCAGCGTAGGGGCGGGTAACGAGCAGTACTTC

V: TRBV25-1
D: TRBD2
J: TRBJ2-5
size: NA
CDR3: CASRMGAAGGETQYF
DNA: TGTGCCAGCAGGATGGGGGCAGCGGGAGGGGAGACCCAGTACTTC

V: TRBV9
D: TRBD1
J: TRBJ2-5
size: NA
CDR3: CASSVGPAGGQETQYF
DNA: TGTGCCAGCAGCGTAGGCCCTGCAGGGGGACAAGAGACCCAGTACTTC

V: TRBV6-6
D: TRBD1
J: TRBJ2-5
size: few
CDR3: CASRGRQGGETQYF
DNA: TGTGCCAGCAGAGGAAGACAGGGGGGAGAGACCCAGTACTTC

V: TRBV6-5
D: NA
J: TRBJ2-1
size: NA
CDR3: CASTFRSYNEQFF
DNA: TGTGCCAGCACCTTTCGCTCCTACAATGAGCAGTTCTTC

V: TRBV27
D: TRBD2
J: TRBJ2-7
size: NA
CDR3: CASSRTSGVYEQYF
DNA: TGTGCCAGCAGCCGGACTAGCGGAGTTTACGAGCAGTACTTC

V: TRBV7-2
D: TRBD1
J: TRBJ2-1
size: NA
CDR3: CASSPPGQYNEQFF
DNA: TGTGCCAGCAGCCCACCGGGACAGTACAATGAGCAGTTCTTC

V: TRBV6-2/TRBV6-3
D: NA
J: TRBJ1-1
size: NA
CDR3: CASSPVSAEAFF
DNA: TGTGCCAGCAGTCCGGTGTCCGCTGAAGCTTTCTTT